The 22 T cell receptor beta chains listed next were all sequenced from one sample in a study of technical replicates of blood from a few donors. Only in-frame clones appear in the TCRdb table, and some are missing; sequencing was by immunoSEQ multiplex PCR. Of 80,000 or so clones in the sample, roughly 94% were seen once. Sequencing input: T cells isolated from PBMCs. These receptors were obtained from a human donor in good health.

The chain is built from TRBV29-1 and TRBJ2-7, with TRBD2 matching 12 bases. Germline values: CDR1 SQVTM, CDR2 ANQGSEA. Losses at the gene ends were 1 base for V and 4 bases for J; bases not matched to a gene: 5. The CDR3 runs 15 residues. CDR3 protein: CSVEGLAGDSYEQYF. DNA for the CDR3: TGCAGCGTTGAAGGACTAGCGGGAGATTCGTACGAGCAGTACTTC.

This rearrangement joins TRBV25-1 to TRBJ2-3; 10 positions agree with TRBD2. The ends lost 3 bases at V and 6 bases at J; junction bases unmatched: 9. Germline CDR1 and CDR2: MGHDK and SYGVNS. CDR3 length: 16 residues. The CDR3 sequence is CASSDPLAGEGDTQYF. The CDR3 nucleotides read TGTGCCAGCAGTGATCCCCTAGCGGGAGAGGGTGATACGCAGTATTTT.

The chain couples TRBV5-4 to TRBJ2-1; 10 bases agree with TRBD2. The CDR3 runs 16 residues. Losses at the gene ends were 4 bases for V and 4 bases for J; bases not matched to a gene: 8. Germline lookup yields CDR1 SGHNT and CDR2 YYREEE (reference sequence). The CDR3 nucleotides read TGTGCCAGCAGCCAACGGACTAGCGGACTTTACAATGAGCAGTTCTTC. Translated: CASSQRTSGLYNEQFF.

V gene TRBV5-4 combines with J gene TRBJ2-3; 8 bases agree with TRBD2. V was pared by 1 base and J by 2 bases, with 6 bases of the junction left unmatched. This CDR3 comprises 16 residues. CDR1 and CDR2 from the germline V gene are SGHNT and YYREEE (reference sequence). This CDR3 is CASSLSGLVNTDTQYF. CDR3 nucleotides: TGTGCCAGCAGCTTGTCGGGACTAGTGAACACAGATACGCAGTATTTT.

The rearrangement uses TRBV27 and TRBJ1-2, with TRBD1 matching over 9 bases. CDR3 size: 15 residues. Trimming cost V 5 bases and J 8 bases; bases outside gene matches: 12. CDR1 and CDR2 from the germline V gene are MNHEY and SMNVEV (reference sequence). For the CDR3, the DNA is TGTGCCAGCAGTAGTCCCGGGACAGGGAACGACGGCTACACCTTC. Translated, it gives CASSSPGTGNDGYTF.

V is TRBV6-5 and J is TRBJ2-3; 7 bases are shared with TRBD1. V trimming: 0 bases; J trimming: 3 bases; junction bases outside the gene matches: 0. The CDR3 has 14 residues. CDR1 is MNHEY, CDR2 SVGAGI, per germline. The CDR3 DNA follows: TGTGCCAGCAGTTACTCACAGGGGACAGATACGCAGTATTTT. This codes for CASSYSQGTDTQYF.

The rearrangement uses TRBV20-1 and TRBJ2-1; D remains unclear. V was trimmed by 6 bases and J by 2 bases, leaving 5 bases between them. The V gene's germline CDR1 is DFQATT and CDR2 SNEGSKA (reference sequence). This CDR3 contains 11 residues. Here the CDR3 reads CSALAYNEQFF. CDR3 bases: TGCAGTGCCCTAGCCTACAATGAGCAGTTCTTC.

The gene calls are TRBV6-1 and TRBJ1-4; tentative D call: TRBD1 (6 bases). The V end was cut by 10 bases, the J end by 7 bases, with 19 bases between. The CDR3 has 14 residues. The germline V gene has CDR1 MNHNS and CDR2 SASEGT. The CDR3 DNA sequence: TGTGCCACCACGGCGGGGGGGCTGCGTGAAAAACTGTTTTTT. Translation: CATTAGGLREKLFF.

This chain connects TRBV6-5 to TRBJ1-2; maybe TRBD1 (5 bases). Trimming shortened V by 4 bases and J by 2 bases, and 8 bases separated the two germline ends. The CDR3 length is 13 residues. Germline V lookup: CDR1 MNHEY, CDR2 SVGAGI. The CDR3 spells CASSLGLNYGYTF. CDR3 coding DNA: TGTGCCAGCAGTTTGGGACTGAACTATGGCTACACCTTC.

The chain's CDR3 is CASSTQGGYGYTF. CDR3 DNA sequence: TGCGCCAGCAGCACTCAGGGAGGCTATGGCTACACCTTC. This chain uses TRBV10-2 with TRBJ1-2, with D possibly being TRBD1 (5 bases). This CDR3 has 13 amino acids. V shed 6 bases and J shed 4 bases, with 12 bases lying between them. CDR1 and CDR2 (germline): WSHSY, SAAADI.

CDR3 coding DNA: TGTGCCAGCAGCTCCTCAGGGTGGGATACGCAGTATTTT. Translated, it gives CASSSSGWDTQYF. The chain couples TRBV11-2 to TRBJ2-3; tentative D call: TRBD1 (5 bases). V was pared by 4 bases and J by 6 bases, with 11 bases between. The CDR3 totals 13 residues. The germline CDR1 and CDR2 sequences are SGHAT and FQNNGV.

The chain links TRBV7-9 to TRBJ1-1; D possibly corresponds to TRBD1 (6 bases). V was shortened by 6 bases and J by 0 bases, with 20 bases between the two germline ends. Germline-derived CDR1 and CDR2 are SEHNR and FQNEAQ (reference sequence). The CDR3 runs 17 residues. The CDR3 coding sequence is TGTGCCAGCAGGAGACAGACAGGAGACCCTCTGAACACTGAAGCTTTCTTT. Its protein product is CASRRQTGDPLNTEAFF. The full variable domain, completed using reference TRBV7-9 and TRBJ1-1, is DTGVSQNPRHKITKRGQNVTFRCDPISEHNRLYWYRQTLGQGPEFLTYFQNEAQLEKSRLLSDRFSAERPKGSFSTLEIQRTEQGDSAMYLCASRRQTGDPLNTEAFFGQGTRLTVV.

This chain uses TRBV18 with TRBJ2-2, with 8 bases fitting TRBD2. V was clipped by 6 bases and J by 7 bases; unmatched bases: 13. The CDR3 consists of 16 residues. Germline-derived CDR1 and CDR2 are KGHSH and LQKENI. The CDR3 sequence: CASSLNSGRSSGELFF. The CDR3 DNA follows: TGTGCCAGCTCGCTGAACAGCGGGAGAAGTAGCGGGGAGCTGTTTTTT.

The V call is TRBV11-3, the J call TRBJ2-3, with D unclear. Trimming stripped 4 bases from V and 4 bases from J, with 12 bases between. Germline V lookup: CDR1 SGHNT, CDR2 YENEEA. CDR3 length equals 14 residues. Here the CDR3 DNA reads TGTGCCAGCAGCTCCCTAGGCTTGTCAGATACGCAGTATTTT. Translated: CASSSLGLSDTQYF. Full variable domain (missing parts from reference TRBV11-3 and TRBJ2-3): EAGVVQSPRYKIIEKKQPVAFWCNPISGHNTLYWYLQNLGQGPELLIRYENEEAVDDSQLPKDRFSAERLKGVDSTLKIQPAELGDSAVYLCASSSLGLSDTQYFGPGTRLTVL.

V and J are TRBV7-9 and TRBJ2-1, with a tentative D call TRBD1 (5 bases). Deletions cut 8 bases from V and 7 bases from J, with 9 bases between. From germline, CDR1 is SEHNR and CDR2 FQNEAQ (reference sequence). The CDR3 contains 11 residues. The CDR3 DNA reads TGTGCCAGCGGGGCGACTAATGAGCAGTTCTTC. Its protein product is CASGATNEQFF.

The V and J genes are TRBV19 and TRBJ2-2, with D perhaps TRBD2 (5 bases). Between the trimmed V and J ends, which lost 3 bases and 6 bases, there was a span of 29 bases. The CDR3 spans 20 residues. Germline V gene lookup returns CDR1 LNHDA and CDR2 SQIVND (reference sequence). CDR3 protein: CASSIGWLWTLGGVSGELFF. The CDR3 DNA sequence: TGTGCCAGTAGTATCGGTTGGCTTTGGACCCTAGGAGGCGTTTCCGGGGAGCTGTTTTTT.

V and J are TRBV4-1 and TRBJ2-1, with D possibly being TRBD2 (6 bases). V was clipped by 0 bases and J by 7 bases, with 13 bases between them. The CDR3 extends over 15 amino acids. The germline V gene has CDR1 MGHRA and CDR2 YSYEKL. CDR3 in DNA: TGCGCCAGCAGCCAAGAACGCGGGATGGGAAATGAGCAGTTCTTC. It encodes CASSQERGMGNEQFF.

The CDR3 DNA reads as TGTGCCAGCAGCTTGAAAGCGGGAGGAACCTACGAGCAGTACTTC. It translates to CASSLKAGGTYEQYF. The rearrangement uses TRBV7-3 and TRBJ2-7; TRBD2 aligns across 9 bases. This CDR3 has 15 residues. CDR1 is SGHTA and CDR2 is FQGTGA in the germline V gene. J gave up 2 bases and V 3 bases, and 5 bases lay outside the gene matches. Looking up the rest from reference TRBV7-3 and TRBJ2-7 gives the full variable domain: GAGVSQTPSNKVTEKGKYVELRCDPISGHTALYWYRQSLGQGPEFLIYFQGTGAADDSGLPNDRFFAVRPEGSVSTLKIQRTERGDSAVYLCASSLKAGGTYEQYFGPGTRLTVT.

V gene TRBV7-6 combines with J gene TRBJ1-1; D is unresolved. The V end lost 5 bases, the J end lost 11 bases, and 12 bases lay between the germline ends. The CDR3 has 11 amino acids. Germline V CDR1 and CDR2: SGHVS, FNYEAQ. The DNA of the CDR3 is TGTGCCAGCAGCCATGGCCTAGATGCTTTCTTT. Translated, it gives CASSHGLDAFF.

This chain uses TRBV30 with TRBJ1-2, with 7 bases fitting TRBD1. Germline V CDR1 and CDR2: GTSNPN, SVGIG (reference sequence). V gave up 7 bases and J gave up 8 bases; unmatched junction bases: 16. CDR3 length equals 14 residues. The CDR3 is CASILQGRIEGYTF. CDR3 DNA: TGTGCCTCCATCTTACAGGGGCGGATAGAGGGCTACACCTTC.

This chain links TRBV28 with TRBJ2-7; TRBD2 matches at 11 bases. Germline V CDR1 and CDR2: MDHEN, SYDVKM. Trimming at V came to 2 bases and at J to 4 bases, leaving 7 bases not matched to a gene. CDR3 length: 16 residues. CDR3 sequence reads: CASSLISTSGIYEQYF. The CDR3 region has the DNA TGTGCCAGCAGTTTAATATCGACTAGCGGGATATACGAGCAGTACTTC.

This clone came up a few times. This chain links TRBV6-1 with TRBJ1-5, with 8 bases aligning to TRBD1. V was pared by 6 bases and J by 1 base, with 2 bases of the junction left unmatched. Germline V CDR1 and CDR2: MNHNS, SASEGT. The CDR3 is 14 amino acids. The DNA for the CDR3 is TGTGCCAGCAGGCAGGGGGCGAGCAATCAGCCCCAGCATTTT. Protein: CASRQGASNQPQHF.